This note documents a single T cell receptor beta chain sequence. Its antigen is unidentified. This entry is derived from a study of blood T cells in healthy people across ages. Looking at the study overall: Per every two T cells, about one barcoded beta molecule was captured by template switching.

Using a J-beta primer mix together with a sample-barcoded 5' primer, a second PCR was run for about 6 to 12 cycles. TCRdb analysed the 5' RACE reads with MiXCR anew, one entry per CDR3 protein. The repertoire holds about 1.6 million distinct CDR3 sequences, roughly 30% seen once, with about 11% in the top ten. The study's findings and limits: Measured against age, TCR beta diversity per million T cells decreased in a roughly linear manner.

Trimming took 7 bases from V and 3 from J, leaving 10 bases between them. The germline V gene has CDR1 MNHNS and CDR2 SASEGT. The CDR3 spans 12 residues. The gene calls are TRBV6-1 and TRBJ2-7, with a tentative D call TRBD2 (6 bases). The sequence was collected from a woman aged 25 to 45 in good health. The sequenced sample was blood. The CDR3, as DNA: TGTGCCAGCACCGGGAGCCTCTACGAGCAGTACTTC. This sequence encodes CASTGSLYEQYF.